A selection of T cell receptor beta chains follows, all from one sample in a study of blood T cell repertoires in COVID-19. The table came from immunoSEQ multiplex PCR; TCRdb's copy has only in-frame clones and leaves some out. This repertoire shows approximately 170,000 clones, about 81% found once; its top ten account for roughly 19%. Sequencing was carried out using peripheral blood. These TCRs come from a woman of 80 years or more with acute or convalescent COVID-19. Each CDR3 is given with its conserved first and last residue.

v_gene: TRBV6-1
j_gene: TRBJ2-7
len: 13
CDR3aa: CASSEGQGREQYF

v_gene: TRBV12-3/TRBV12-4
j_gene: TRBJ1-2
len: 13
CDR3aa: CASSFDSVTGYTF

v_gene: TRBV7-2
j_gene: TRBJ1-5
len: 16
CDR3aa: CASSQVVGALNQPQHF

v_gene: TRBV28
j_gene: TRBJ1-2
len: 17
CDR3aa: CASTEDRGRTINYGYTF

v_gene: TRBV19
j_gene: TRBJ1-3
len: 15
CDR3aa: CASTGRDSSGNTIYF

v_gene: TRBV15
j_gene: TRBJ2-2
len: 15
CDR3aa: CATSRDRVQTGELFF

v_gene: TRBV27
j_gene: TRBJ1-4
len: 14
CDR3aa: CASSLWRSNEKLFF

v_gene: TRBV4-1
j_gene: TRBJ1-3
len: 16
CDR3aa: CASSQDRVTGGNTIYF

v_gene: TRBV5-8
j_gene: TRBJ2-3
len: 15
CDR3aa: CASSGKGQITDTQYF

v_gene: TRBV18
j_gene: TRBJ2-5
len: 15
CDR3aa: CASSLDRGPQETQYF

v_gene: TRBV28
j_gene: TRBJ1-4
len: 13
CDR3aa: CASRTGTNEKLFF

v_gene: TRBV5-1
j_gene: TRBJ1-1
len: 14
CDR3aa: CASSPEVANTEAFF

v_gene: TRBV5-4
j_gene: TRBJ1-1
len: 17
CDR3aa: CASSLSPPTGVGTEAFF

v_gene: TRBV6-5
j_gene: TRBJ1-2
len: 14
CDR3aa: CASSYSTANYGYTF

v_gene: TRBV5-1
j_gene: TRBJ2-1
len: 15
CDR3aa: CASSVTGGFYNEQFF

v_gene: TRBV5-8
j_gene: TRBJ1-4
len: 13
CDR3aa: CATGTGGKEKLFF

v_gene: TRBV6-2/TRBV6-3
j_gene: TRBJ2-5
len: 19
CDR3aa: CASSYPTSGGPSTQETQYF

v_gene: TRBV6-2/TRBV6-3
j_gene: TRBJ1-1
len: 15
CDR3aa: CASTPVPDRNTEAFF

v_gene: TRBV3-1/TRBV3-2
j_gene: TRBJ1-5
len: 16
CDR3aa: CASSRSGTDSNQPQHF

v_gene: TRBV7-9
j_gene: TRBJ1-2
len: 13
CDR3aa: CASSLARFGGYTF

v_gene: TRBV9
j_gene: TRBJ2-7
len: 14
CDR3aa: CASSPRDRSYEQYF

v_gene: TRBV5-1
j_gene: TRBJ2-3
len: 15
CDR3aa: CASSRFAGDTDTQYF

v_gene: TRBV15
j_gene: TRBJ1-2
len: 14
CDR3aa: CATSRRGSNYGYTF

v_gene: TRBV11-2
j_gene: TRBJ2-3
len: 14
CDR3aa: CASNRGTGIWTQYF

v_gene: TRBV10-3
j_gene: TRBJ2-5
len: 14
CDR3aa: CAISRRGAQETQYF

v_gene: TRBV10-3
j_gene: TRBJ2-7
len: 14
CDR3aa: CAISNLPGQDRQYF

v_gene: TRBV5-5
j_gene: TRBJ1-2
len: 12
CDR3aa: CASSPNSYGYTF

v_gene: TRBV18
j_gene: TRBJ1-5
len: 19
CDR3aa: CASSLYTRQGVGSNQPQHF

v_gene: TRBV27
j_gene: TRBJ2-7
len: 14
CDR3aa: CASRGGGRSYEQYF

v_gene: TRBV9
j_gene: TRBJ1-2
len: 15
CDR3aa: CASSVGAYTPYGYTF

v_gene: TRBV29-1
j_gene: TRBJ1-2
len: 12
CDR3aa: CSVEDRAQGYTF

v_gene: TRBV5-6
j_gene: TRBJ2-3
len: 13
CDR3aa: CASRKDSGDTQYF

v_gene: TRBV3-1/TRBV3-2
j_gene: TRBJ1-4
len: 15
CDR3aa: CASSQGQGSNEKLFF

v_gene: TRBV10-2
j_gene: TRBJ1-1
len: 18
CDR3aa: CASSESHPGLQSGSEAFF

v_gene: TRBV12-2
j_gene: TRBJ1-2
len: 20
CDR3aa: CASRREKSGQGGNSNYGYTF

v_gene: TRBV5-4
j_gene: TRBJ2-6
len: 16
CDR3aa: CASSLGASSGANVLTF

v_gene: TRBV10-3
j_gene: TRBJ1-1
len: 15
CDR3aa: CAIRGIEGVNTEAFF

v_gene: TRBV28
j_gene: TRBJ1-6
len: 14
CDR3aa: CATTTGSKNSPLHF

v_gene: TRBV5-4
j_gene: TRBJ1-1
len: 14
CDR3aa: CASSYPGLGTEAFF

v_gene: TRBV3-1/TRBV3-2
j_gene: TRBJ2-3
len: 15
CDR3aa: CASSPVAGGTDTQYF

v_gene: TRBV5-6
j_gene: TRBJ2-7
len: 16
CDR3aa: CASSLAPSGRAYEQYF

v_gene: TRBV19
j_gene: TRBJ2-3
len: 21
CDR3aa: CASSIKPGLAGGEPPPDTQYF

v_gene: TRBV24-1
j_gene: TRBJ2-5
len: 17
CDR3aa: CATSDPTGVQIQETQYF